The entry below gives a single T cell receptor (beta chain) sequence along with its context. This entry belongs to a study of blood T cell repertoires in COVID-19. At the level of the study: From the United States, Italy and Spain came samples of acute and convalescent COVID-19. The cDNA or gDNA used as material had been derived from T cells, B-cell-depleted T cells, or PBMCs.

Trimming stripped 3 bases from V and 1 base from J, with 6 bases between. Germline V gene data show CDR1 as ENHRY and CDR2 as SYGVKD. The CDR3 spans 13 residues. Under the authors' procedure: Estimation of nucleated cell counts relied on the amplification of reference gene primers. Profiling relied on immunoSEQ multiplex PCR, and the TCRdb table lists in-frame clones only, not all of them. V, J and clone size were drawn from that table, and D and trimming were deduced from the DNA. In the table there are roughly 200,000 clones, roughly nine tenths of which are singletons. The chain employs TRBV10-3 and TRBJ2-5; D not certain. The TCR originated in a man aged 35-49 years with acute or convalescent COVID-19. Sequenced material: peripheral blood. Here the CDR3 reads CAISDRPQETQYF. The CDR3 DNA sequence: TGTGCCATCAGTGACAGGCCCCAAGAGACCCAGTACTTC.